The text below deals with one TCR beta chain. Antigen unknown. This table comes from immunoSEQ multiplex PCR, and its TCRdb copy is limited to in-frame clones, with some not included. This table holds approximately 120,000 clones, about 89% found once. These data belong to a study of T cell responses to AZD1222 COVID-19 vaccine. Findings of the study overall: Among the donors, most were white British and more were female, and clonal diversity was possibly underestimated. Epitopes outside B.1.351 and B.1.1.7 mutated regions reportedly drew nearly half of spike TCRs.

The J segment lost 2 bases and the V segment lost 6 bases, leaving 17 bases of the junction unmatched. The CDR3 spans 18 residues. Germline lookup yields CDR1 SGHAT and CDR2 FQNNGV. The TCR sequence derives from an adult in good health. This specimen consisted of peripheral blood, obtained on day 0 of MenACWY control vaccination. V gene TRBV11-2 combines with J gene TRBJ1-1, with TRBD1 matching 8 bases. The CDR3 here is CASSRVTQGARINTEAFF. CDR3 in DNA: TGTGCCAGCAGTCGCGTCACCCAGGGGGCGAGAATTAACACTGAAGCTTTCTTT.